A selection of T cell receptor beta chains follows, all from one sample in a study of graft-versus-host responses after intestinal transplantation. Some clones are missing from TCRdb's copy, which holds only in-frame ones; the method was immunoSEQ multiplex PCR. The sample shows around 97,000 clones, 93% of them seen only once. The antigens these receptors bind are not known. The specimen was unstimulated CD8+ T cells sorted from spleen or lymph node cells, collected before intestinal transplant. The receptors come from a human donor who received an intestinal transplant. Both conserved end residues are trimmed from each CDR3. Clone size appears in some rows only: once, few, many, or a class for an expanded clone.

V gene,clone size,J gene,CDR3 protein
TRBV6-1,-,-,ASSVETGGAYEQY
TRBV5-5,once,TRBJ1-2,ASSRAEYGYT
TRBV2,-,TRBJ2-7,ASSEEAPYEQY
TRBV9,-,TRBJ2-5,ASSSGGDQETQY
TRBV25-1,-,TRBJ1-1,ASSEWDRGVWVAF
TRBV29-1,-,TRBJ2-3,SVGLTDTQY
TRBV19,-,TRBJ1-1,ASSPRINRANMNTEAF
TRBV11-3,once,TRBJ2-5,ASSRQGLPRGETQY
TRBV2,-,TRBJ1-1,APLYGDTEAF
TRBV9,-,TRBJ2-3,ASSGGGGRGADTQY
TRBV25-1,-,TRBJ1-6,ASSEYQGSFDNSPLH
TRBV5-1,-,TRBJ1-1,ASSLTGKAF
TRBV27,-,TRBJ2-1,ASSPSTGVEQF
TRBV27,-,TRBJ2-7,ASSLSGTGTTYEQY
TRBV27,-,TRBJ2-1,ASSFNWLAGNEQF
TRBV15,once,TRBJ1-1,ATSRVGSEAF
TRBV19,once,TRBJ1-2,ASSIGGITGAYGYT
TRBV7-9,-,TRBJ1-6,ASSLDSPLH
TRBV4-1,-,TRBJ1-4,ASSHLQGRGEKLF
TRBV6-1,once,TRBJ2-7,ASSEVVGGSSYEQY
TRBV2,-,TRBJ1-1,ASRITEAF
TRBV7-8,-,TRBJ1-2,ASSLDHYGYT
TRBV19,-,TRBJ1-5,ASSILDASNQPQH
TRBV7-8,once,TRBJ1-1,ASSFRILGTMNTEAF
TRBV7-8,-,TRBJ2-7,ASSLSYEQY
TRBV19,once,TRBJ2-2,ASSASGTGELF
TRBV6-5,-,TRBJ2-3,ASSYSLGGSTDTQY
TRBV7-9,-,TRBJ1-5,ASSLILRGRSNQPQH
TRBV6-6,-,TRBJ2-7,ASHVGPSYEQY
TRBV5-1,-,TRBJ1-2,ASSFPGESYGYT
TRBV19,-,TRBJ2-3,ASAGGPTYDVDTQY
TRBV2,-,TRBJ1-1,ASSWGQGLLQSLNTEAF
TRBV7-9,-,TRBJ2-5,ASRRTSGGVQETQY
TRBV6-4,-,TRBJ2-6,ARRGGPVSGANVLT
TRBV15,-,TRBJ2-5,ATRKGAGTQY
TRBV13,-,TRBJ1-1,ASSLWGNRTEAF
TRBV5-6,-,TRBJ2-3,ASSLAGGGSTDTQY
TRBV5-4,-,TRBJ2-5,ASSLDNSQETQY
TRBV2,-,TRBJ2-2,ASRPVVNTGELF
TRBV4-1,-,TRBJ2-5,ASVRTVGGQETQY
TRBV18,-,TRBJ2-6,ASSHRLASGGVLVLGANVLT
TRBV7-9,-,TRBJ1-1,ASSLDAGTEAF
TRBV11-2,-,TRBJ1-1,ASSLGDFYTEAF
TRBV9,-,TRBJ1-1,ASSVGEMNTEAF
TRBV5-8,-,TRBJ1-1,ASSLEGNTEAF
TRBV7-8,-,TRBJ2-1,AGSGPYNEQF
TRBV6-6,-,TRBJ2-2,ASSYLGGAGELF
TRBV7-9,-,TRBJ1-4,ASSLDEGKGATNEKLF
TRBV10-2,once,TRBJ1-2,ASTTRRGGDGYT
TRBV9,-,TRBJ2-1,ASSVVAGSYNEQF
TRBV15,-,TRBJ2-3,ATSLLADSTDTQY
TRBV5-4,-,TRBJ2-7,ASSLWSYEQY
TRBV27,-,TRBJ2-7,ASSYGASYEQY